This entry lists 14 T cell receptor beta chains sequenced from one sample in a study of T cell changes during pregnancy in multiple sclerosis. TCRdb's copy holds only in-frame clones and misses some; the assay was immunoSEQ multiplex PCR. In the table there are around 57,000 clones, over 80% of which are singletons. This specimen was peripheral blood, taken in the first trimester of pregnancy. These receptors came from a female donor in good health, enrolled as a control in a pregnancy study.

As for this clone: The junction shows a germline mismatch at one end, possibly a read error. The chain recombines TRBV7-7 with TRBJ1-4; 7 nucleotides match TRBD1. This CDR3 spans 16 amino acids. The V gene's germline CDR1 is SSHAT and CDR2 FNYEAQ (reference sequence). DNA of the CDR3: TGTGCTAGCAGCTCCGGGACAGACCGACGAACCGGAAAACTGTTTTTT. Amino acids: CASSSGTDRRTGKLFF.

The V call is TRBV11-3, the J call TRBJ2-2; 7 bases map to TRBD1. The CDR3 loop spans 12 amino acids. V lost 8 bases to trimming and J lost 6 bases; unmatched junction nucleotides: 3. Germline V lookup: CDR1 SGHNT, CDR2 YENEEA. CDR3 loop: CASQGVAGELFF. The CDR3 region has the DNA TGTGCCAGCCAGGGGGTCGCCGGGGAGCTGTTTTTT.

The J gene is TRBJ2-7, the V gene TRBV4-1; TRBD1 might be the D (6 bases). CDR3 length: 15 residues. The V and J ends lost 4 bases and 2 bases respectively, with 15 bases between them. CDR1 is MGHRA and CDR2 is YSYEKL in the germline V gene. The CDR3 sequence: CASSLNKDSAYEQYF. In nucleotides, the CDR3 is TGCGCCAGCAGCCTTAACAAGGACAGCGCCTACGAGCAGTACTTC.

The V gene is TRBV5-8, the J gene TRBJ1-5; 8 bases align to TRBD1. There are 17 residues in the CDR3. Germline CDR1 and CDR2: SGHTS and YDEGEE. V gave up 4 bases and J gave up 0 bases; unmatched junction bases: 9. The CDR3 loop is CASSEGQGSYSNQPQHF. The CDR3 nucleotides are TGTGCCAGCAGCGAAGGACAGGGCAGTTATAGCAATCAGCCCCAGCATTTT.

The rearrangement uses TRBV4-3 and TRBJ2-1; TRBD2 aligns across 13 bases. The germline V gene encodes CDR1 LGHNA and CDR2 YSLEER. The CDR3 totals 16 residues. Trimming removed 5 bases from V and 2 bases from J; junction bases left unmatched: 3. For the CDR3, the DNA is TGCGCCAGCAGCGAAGGACTAGCGGGGGCCTACAATGAGCAGTTCTTC. Translating it yields CASSEGLAGAYNEQFF.

CDR3 amino acids: CSVERTGDTGELFF. CDR3 coding DNA: TGCAGCGTTGAAAGGACAGGGGACACCGGGGAGCTGTTTTTT. The chain links TRBV29-1 to TRBJ2-2; 9 bases match TRBD1. Germline-derived CDR1 and CDR2 are SQVTM and ANQGSEA. The CDR3 has 14 residues. With V trimmed by 2 bases and J by 3 bases, 1 base remained unmatched.

The sample holds one count of this clone. V and J are TRBV18 and TRBJ2-5, with 7 bases aligning to TRBD2. Germline-derived CDR1 and CDR2 are KGHSH and LQKENI. J was trimmed by 4 bases and V by 6 bases; bases with no gene match: 5. This CDR3 comprises 13 residues. CDR3 DNA: TGTGCCAGCTCTCCCCGGACTAGAGAGACCCAGTACTTC. Its protein product is CASSPRTRETQYF.

The genes are TRBV11-2 and TRBJ2-3, with D perhaps TRBD1 (7 bases). The V gene lost 2 bases and the J gene lost 2 bases, with 20 bases spanning the gap. Germline V gene lookup returns CDR1 SGHAT and CDR2 FQNNGV. The CDR3 totals 18 residues. CDR3 amino acids: CASSLRGRGGGPTDTQYF. Written as DNA, the CDR3 is TGTGCCAGCAGCTTAAGGGGGCGGGGTGGCGGTCCCACAGATACGCAGTATTTT.

The chain combines TRBV19 with TRBJ2-3; TRBD2 is a possible D gene (6 bases). V dropped 5 bases and J dropped 3 bases, with 15 bases sitting between them. The CDR3 is 15 amino acids. Germline CDR1 LNHDA, CDR2 SQIVND (reference sequence). CDR3 sequence reads: CASSPTSLPTDTQYF. The DNA for the CDR3 is TGTGCCAGTAGTCCTACTAGCCTTCCAACAGATACGCAGTATTTT.

The rearrangement joins TRBV19 to TRBJ2-6; D uncertain. This CDR3 region has 20 residues. The germline V gene encodes CDR1 LNHDA and CDR2 SQIVND (reference sequence). With 4 bases removed from V and 1 base from J, the gap between germline ends came to 23 bases. The CDR3 nucleotides read TGTGCCAGTAGTACTCCCGAGGTCCAGATAATGACTTCTGGGGCCAACGTCCTGACTTTC. It encodes CASSTPEVQIMTSGANVLTF.

Here the CDR3 reads CASSERSNQPQHF. For the CDR3, the DNA is TGTGCCAGCAGTGAGCGCAGCAATCAGCCCCAGCATTTT. The chain combines TRBV6-1 with TRBJ1-5; no firm D call. Germline V gene data show CDR1 as MNHNS and CDR2 as SASEGT. V lost 3 bases, J lost 1 base, and 4 bases lay in between. CDR3 length: 13 amino acids.

This chain connects TRBV7-6 to TRBJ2-5, with 10 bases lining up with TRBD2. The trim removed 7 bases at V and 1 base at J, leaving 9 bases unmatched. The CDR3 has 16 residues. Germline CDR1 SGHVS, CDR2 FNYEAQ. CDR3 coding DNA: TGTGCCAGCAACCCCTTAGCGGGGGGAGGCCAAGAGACCCAGTACTTC. Its translation is CASNPLAGGGQETQYF.

This chain uses TRBV12-5 with TRBJ2-5; weak D call: TRBD1 (6 bases). CDR1 and CDR2 (germline): LGHNT, FRNRAP. Trimming cost V 6 bases and J 13 bases, with 18 bases left between them. This CDR3 contains 12 residues. CDR3 nucleotides: TGTGCTAGTGGGCACCCACTAGGGGGATTGTACTTC. Translating gives CASGHPLGGLYF.

The rearrangement uses TRBV7-9 and TRBJ1-2; D remains unclear. CDR3 length equals 16 residues. CDR1 and CDR2 from the germline V gene are SEHNR and FQNEAQ (reference sequence). V lost 11 bases and J lost 2, with 24 bases in between. The DNA for the CDR3 is TGTGCCGGGAGCTCCCTGCCGGGAGGGCCCAACTATGGCTACACCTTC. This sequence encodes CAGSSLPGGPNYGYTF.